This record looks at one TCR beta chain sequence and its context. Its antigen remains unknown. The CDR3 contains 11 residues. After removal of 7 bases from V and 2 bases from J, the junction contained 2 bases not matched to a gene. Germline CDR1 reads SQVTM; CDR2 reads ANQGSEA. These data are taken from a study of yellow fever vaccine responses in identical twins. From the RT-PCR reads, TCRdb called clonotypes with MiXCR, one entry per CDR3 protein. The sample holds tens of thousands of distinct CDR3 sequences; 50% to 75% are singletons and the top ten take roughly 4.5%. Study-wide results and limits: Twins' T cell vaccine responses reportedly looked partly convergent, partly personalized.

Here the sequenced sample was T cells from blood (PBMCs), unsorted or a sorted subset (not recorded which), taken before or after yellow fever vaccination (not recorded which). This rearrangement joins TRBV29-1 to TRBJ2-7; TRBD1 aligns across 7 bases. The TCR sequence derives from a woman between 18 and 29 years old who received the yellow fever vaccine. The CDR3 coding sequence is TGCAGCGCGGGACAGACCTACGAGCAGTACTTC. Protein product: CSAGQTYEQYF.